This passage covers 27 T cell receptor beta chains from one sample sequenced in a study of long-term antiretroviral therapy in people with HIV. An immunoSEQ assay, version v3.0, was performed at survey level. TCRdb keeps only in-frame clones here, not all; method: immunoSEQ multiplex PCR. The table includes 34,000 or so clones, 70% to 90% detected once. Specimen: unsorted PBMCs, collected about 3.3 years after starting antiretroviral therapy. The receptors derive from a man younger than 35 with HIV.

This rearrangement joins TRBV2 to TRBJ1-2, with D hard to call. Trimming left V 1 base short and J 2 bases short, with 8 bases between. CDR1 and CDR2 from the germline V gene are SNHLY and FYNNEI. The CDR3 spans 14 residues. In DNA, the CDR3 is TGTGCCAGCAGTGAAGAGGGTGTAAACTATGGCTACACCTTC. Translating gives CASSEEGVNYGYTF.

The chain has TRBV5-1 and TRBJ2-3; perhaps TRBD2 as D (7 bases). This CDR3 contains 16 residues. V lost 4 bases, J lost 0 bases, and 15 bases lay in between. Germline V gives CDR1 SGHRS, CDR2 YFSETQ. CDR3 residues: CASSPLGGASTDTQYF. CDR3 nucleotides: TGCGCCAGCAGCCCTCTAGGGGGGGCTAGCACAGATACGCAGTATTTT.

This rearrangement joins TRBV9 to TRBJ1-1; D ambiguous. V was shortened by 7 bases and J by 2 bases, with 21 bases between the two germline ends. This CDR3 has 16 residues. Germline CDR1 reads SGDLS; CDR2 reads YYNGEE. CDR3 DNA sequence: TGTGCCAGCGCCCCCACGCGGAGGCTTCTCAACACTGAAGCTTTCTTT. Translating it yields CASAPTRRLLNTEAFF.

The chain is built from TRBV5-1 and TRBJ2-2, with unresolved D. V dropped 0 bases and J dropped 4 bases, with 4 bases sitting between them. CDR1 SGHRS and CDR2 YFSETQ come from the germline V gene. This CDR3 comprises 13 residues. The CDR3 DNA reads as TGCGCCAGCAGCTTGGACTCCACCGGGGAGCTGTTTTTT. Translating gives CASSLDSTGELFF.

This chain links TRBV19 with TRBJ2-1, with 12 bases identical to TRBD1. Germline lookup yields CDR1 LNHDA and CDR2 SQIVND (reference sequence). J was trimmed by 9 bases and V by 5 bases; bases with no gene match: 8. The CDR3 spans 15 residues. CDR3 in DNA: TGTGCCAGTAGTTCTCGGGACAGGGGGCTGGGTGAGCAGTTCTTC. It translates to CASSSRDRGLGEQFF.

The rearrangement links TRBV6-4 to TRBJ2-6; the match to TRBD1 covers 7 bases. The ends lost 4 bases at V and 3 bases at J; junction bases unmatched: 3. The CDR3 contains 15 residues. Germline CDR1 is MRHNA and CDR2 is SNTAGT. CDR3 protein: CASSVTGVGANVLTF. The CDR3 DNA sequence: TGTGCCAGCAGTGTTACAGGGGTTGGGGCCAACGTCCTGACTTTC.

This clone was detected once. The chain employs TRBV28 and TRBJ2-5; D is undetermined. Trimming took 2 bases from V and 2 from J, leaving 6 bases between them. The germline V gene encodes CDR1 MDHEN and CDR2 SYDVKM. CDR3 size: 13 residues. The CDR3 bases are TGTGCCAGCAGTTTAATACCGCAAGAGACCCAGTACTTC. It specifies CASSLIPQETQYF.

CDR3 protein: CASSKLTQGPVNTEAFF. CDR3 in DNA: TGTGCCAGCTCCAAGCTAACTCAGGGACCAGTGAACACTGAAGCTTTCTTT. The chain is built from TRBV18 and TRBJ1-1, with D possibly being TRBD1 (5 bases). Deletions cut 6 bases from V and 0 bases from J, with 20 bases between. The CDR3 covers 17 residues. Germline V gene data show CDR1 as KGHSH and CDR2 as LQKENI.

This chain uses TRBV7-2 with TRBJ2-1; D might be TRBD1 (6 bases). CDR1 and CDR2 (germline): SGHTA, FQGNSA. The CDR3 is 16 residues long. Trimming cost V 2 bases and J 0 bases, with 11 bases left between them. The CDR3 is CASSLRQESSYNEQFF. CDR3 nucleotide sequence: TGTGCCAGCAGCTTAAGACAGGAGAGCTCCTACAATGAGCAGTTCTTC. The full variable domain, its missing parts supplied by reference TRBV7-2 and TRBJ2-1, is GAGVSQSPSNKVTEKGKDVELRCDPISGHTALYWYRQSLGQGLEFLIYFQGNSAPDKSGLPSDRFSAERTGGSVSTLTIQRTQQEDSAVYLCASSLRQESSYNEQFFGPGTRLTVL.

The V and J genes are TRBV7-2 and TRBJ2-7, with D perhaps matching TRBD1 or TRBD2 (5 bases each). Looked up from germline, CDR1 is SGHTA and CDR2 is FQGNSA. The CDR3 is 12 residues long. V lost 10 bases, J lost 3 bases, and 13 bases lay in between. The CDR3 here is CAIFLGVYEQYF. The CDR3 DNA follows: TGTGCCATCTTTTTGGGGGTCTACGAGCAGTACTTC.

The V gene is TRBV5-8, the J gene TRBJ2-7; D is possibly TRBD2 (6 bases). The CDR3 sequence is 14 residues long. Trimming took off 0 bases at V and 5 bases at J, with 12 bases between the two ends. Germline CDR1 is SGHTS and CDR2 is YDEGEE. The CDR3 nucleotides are TGTGCCAGCAGCTTGGCACGGACTACCCACGAGCAGTACTTC. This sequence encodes CASSLARTTHEQYF. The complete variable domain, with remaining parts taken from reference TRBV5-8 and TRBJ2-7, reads EAGVTQSPTHLIKTRGQQATLRCSPISGHTSVYWYQQALGLGLQFLLWYDEGEERNRGNFPPRFSGRQFPNYSSELNVNALELEDSALYLCASSLARTTHEQYFGPGTRLTVT.

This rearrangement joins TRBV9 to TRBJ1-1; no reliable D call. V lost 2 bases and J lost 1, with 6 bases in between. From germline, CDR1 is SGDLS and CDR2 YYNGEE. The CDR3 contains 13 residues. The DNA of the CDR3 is TGTGCCAGCAGCGTCGACCAGAACACTGAAGCTTTCTTT. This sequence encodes CASSVDQNTEAFF. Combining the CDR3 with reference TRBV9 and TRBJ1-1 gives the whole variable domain DSGVTQTPKHLITATGQRVTLRCSPRSGDLSVYWYQQSLDQGLQFLIQYYNGEERAKGNILERFSAQQFPDLHSELNLSSLELGDSALYFCASSVDQNTEAFFGQGTRLTVV.

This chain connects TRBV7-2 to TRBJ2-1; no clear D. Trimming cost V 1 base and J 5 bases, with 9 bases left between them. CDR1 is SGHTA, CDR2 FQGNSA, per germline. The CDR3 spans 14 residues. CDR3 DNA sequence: TGTGCCAGCAGCTTAGACACATCTCACAATGAGCAGTTCTTC. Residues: CASSLDTSHNEQFF.

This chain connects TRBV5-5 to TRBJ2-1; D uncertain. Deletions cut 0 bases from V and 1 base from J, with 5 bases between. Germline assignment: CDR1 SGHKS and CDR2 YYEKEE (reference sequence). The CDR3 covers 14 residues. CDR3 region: CASSLEQSYNEQFF. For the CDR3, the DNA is TGTGCCAGCAGCTTGGAACAGTCCTACAATGAGCAGTTCTTC.

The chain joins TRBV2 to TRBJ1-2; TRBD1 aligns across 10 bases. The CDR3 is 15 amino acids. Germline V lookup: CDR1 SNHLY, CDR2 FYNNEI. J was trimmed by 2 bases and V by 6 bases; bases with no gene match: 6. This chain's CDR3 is CASRAWTGGNYGYTF. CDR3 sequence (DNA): TGTGCCAGCAGGGCTTGGACAGGGGGGAACTATGGCTACACCTTC.

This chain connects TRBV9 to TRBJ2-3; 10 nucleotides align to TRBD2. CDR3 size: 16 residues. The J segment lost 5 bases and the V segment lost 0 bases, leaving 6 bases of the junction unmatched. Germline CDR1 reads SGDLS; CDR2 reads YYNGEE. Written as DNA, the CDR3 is TGTGCCAGCAGCGTAGACCCTAGCGGGAGATTAGATACGCAGTATTTT. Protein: CASSVDPSGRLDTQYF.

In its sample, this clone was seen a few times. The CDR3 sequence: CASKGDGYTF. DNA of the CDR3: TGTGCCAGTAAAGGGGACGGCTACACCTTC. This chain links TRBV19 with TRBJ1-2; tentative D call: TRBD1 (5 bases). CDR3 length equals 10 residues. V gave up 7 bases and J gave up 8 bases, with 8 bases separating them. CDR1 is LNHDA, CDR2 SQIVND, per germline (reference sequence). The full variable domain, its missing parts supplied by reference TRBV19 and TRBJ1-2, is DGGITQSPKYLFRKEGQNVTLSCEQNLNHDAMYWYRQDPGQGLRLIYYSQIVNDFQKGDIAEGYSVSREKKESFPLTVTSAQKNPTAFYLCASKGDGYTFGSGTRLTVV.

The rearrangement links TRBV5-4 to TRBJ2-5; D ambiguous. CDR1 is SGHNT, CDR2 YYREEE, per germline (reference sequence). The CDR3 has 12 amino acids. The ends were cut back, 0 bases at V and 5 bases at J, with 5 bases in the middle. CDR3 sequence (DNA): TGTGCCAGCAGCTTGGTAGGGGAGACCCAGTACTTC. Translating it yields CASSLVGETQYF. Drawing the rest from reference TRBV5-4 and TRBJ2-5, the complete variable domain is ETGVTQSPTHLIKTRGQQVTLRCSSQSGHNTVSWYQQALGQGPQFIFQYYREEENGRGNFPPRFSGLQFPNYSSELNVNALELDDSALYLCASSLVGETQYFGPGTRLLVL.

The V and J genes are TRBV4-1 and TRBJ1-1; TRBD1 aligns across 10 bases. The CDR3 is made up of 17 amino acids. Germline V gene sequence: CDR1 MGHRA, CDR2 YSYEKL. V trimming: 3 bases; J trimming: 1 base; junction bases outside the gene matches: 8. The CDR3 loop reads CASSQTNRDRGNTEAFF. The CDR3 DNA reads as TGCGCCAGCAGCCAGACCAACCGGGACAGGGGGAACACTGAAGCTTTCTTT.

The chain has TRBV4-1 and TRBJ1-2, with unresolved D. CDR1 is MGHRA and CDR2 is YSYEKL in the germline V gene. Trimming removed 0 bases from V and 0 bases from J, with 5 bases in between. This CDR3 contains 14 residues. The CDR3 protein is CASSQDRANYGYTF. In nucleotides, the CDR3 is TGCGCCAGCAGCCAAGATCGCGCTAACTATGGCTACACCTTC.

The CDR3: CASKGEGDQPQHF. In DNA, the CDR3 is TGTGCCAGTAAGGGAGAGGGTGATCAGCCCCAGCATTTT. The rearrangement links TRBV19 to TRBJ1-5; no clear D gene. The V end was cut by 7 bases, the J end by 5 bases, with 12 bases between. Germline CDR1 and CDR2: LNHDA and SQIVND (reference sequence). The CDR3 runs 13 residues.

In nucleotides, the CDR3 is TGTGCCAGTAGTAGCAGCGTTACTAATGAAAAACTGTTTTTT. Translating it yields CASSSSVTNEKLFF. V and J are TRBV19 and TRBJ1-4; D is undetermined. The CDR3 is made up of 14 amino acids. The germline V gene encodes CDR1 LNHDA and CDR2 SQIVND (reference sequence). Trimming left V 4 bases short and J 2 bases short, with 8 bases between.

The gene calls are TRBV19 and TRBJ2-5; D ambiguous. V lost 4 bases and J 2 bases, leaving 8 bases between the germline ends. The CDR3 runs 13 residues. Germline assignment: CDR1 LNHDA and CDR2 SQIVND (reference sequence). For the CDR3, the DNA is TGTGCCAGTAGTAGCACGGAACAAGAGACCCAGTACTTC. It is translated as CASSSTEQETQYF.

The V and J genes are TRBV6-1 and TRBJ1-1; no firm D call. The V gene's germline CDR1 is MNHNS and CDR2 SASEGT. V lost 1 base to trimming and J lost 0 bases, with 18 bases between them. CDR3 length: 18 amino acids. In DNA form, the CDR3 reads TGTGCCAGCAGTGAAGTTGTTTATAGGCTGGGCATGAACACTGAAGCTTTCTTT. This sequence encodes CASSEVVYRLGMNTEAFF.

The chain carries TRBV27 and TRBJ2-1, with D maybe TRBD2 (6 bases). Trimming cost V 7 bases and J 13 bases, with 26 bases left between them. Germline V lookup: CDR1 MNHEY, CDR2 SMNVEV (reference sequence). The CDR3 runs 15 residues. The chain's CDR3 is CASNPGGPLKPPQFF. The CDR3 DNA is TGTGCCAGCAACCCTGGAGGGCCACTCAAACCGCCACAGTTCTTC.

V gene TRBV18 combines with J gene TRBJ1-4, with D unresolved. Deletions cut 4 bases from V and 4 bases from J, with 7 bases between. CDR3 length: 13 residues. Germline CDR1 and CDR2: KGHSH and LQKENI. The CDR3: CASSQKLNEKLFF. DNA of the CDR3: TGTGCCAGCTCACAGAAGCTTAATGAAAAACTGTTTTTT.

DNA for the CDR3: TGTGCCAGCAGTTTAGAGGCAGGGTTCTACGAGCAGTACTTC. It encodes CASSLEAGFYEQYF. The rearrangement uses TRBV27 and TRBJ2-7, with a possible D match to TRBD1 (5 bases). The CDR3 sequence is 14 residues long. CDR1 and CDR2 (germline): MNHEY, SMNVEV (reference sequence). The germline V and J ends were trimmed by 2 bases and 3 bases, with 11 bases remaining between them.